The 26 T cell receptor beta chains in this list originate from one sample, sequenced in a study of response to subunit inactivated influenza vaccine. TCRdb passed the RT-PCR reads through MiXCR, listing each CDR3 protein once. The table has 500,000 to 600,000 distinct CDR3 sequences, 13% seen once. The sample here was PBMCs from blood, taken roughly 45 days after vaccination. These receptors were taken from a man aged 50 to 59 who received an inactivated influenza vaccine.

This clonotype has only a few counts. V is TRBV10-3 and J is TRBJ2-1, with 8 bases fitting TRBD2. CDR1 and CDR2 from the germline V gene are ENHRY and SYGVKD. J was trimmed by 2 bases and V by 5 bases; bases with no gene match: 5. The CDR3 totals 15 residues. CDR3 region: CAISPGAGAYNEQFF. The CDR3 DNA sequence: TGTGCCATCAGTCCCGGAGCGGGGGCCTACAATGAGCAGTTCTTC.

This chain uses TRBV14 with TRBJ2-6; D not resolved. The V end was cut by 0 bases, the J end by 1 base, with 10 bases between. CDR3 length equals 17 residues. From germline, CDR1 is SGHDN and CDR2 FVKESK. The CDR3 spells CASSQDLLQSGANVLTF. The CDR3 DNA follows: TGTGCCAGCAGCCAAGATTTGCTGCAGTCTGGGGCCAACGTCCTGACTTTC.

The rearrangement joins TRBV5-1 to TRBJ1-2, with no clear D. The V end was cut by 2 bases, the J end by 2 bases, with 19 bases between. The CDR3 has 17 residues. Germline CDR1 is SGHRS and CDR2 is YFSETQ. CDR3 DNA: TGCGCCAGCAGCTTAGGCCCGGTAGGAGCCGCGAACTATGGCTACACCTTC. This translates into CASSLGPVGAANYGYTF.

This clonotype was recorded a few times. The chain links TRBV29-1 to TRBJ2-3; D possibly matches TRBD1 or TRBD2 (5 bases each). Trimming cost V 1 base and J 5 bases, with 10 bases left between them. Germline loops: CDR1 SQVTM, CDR2 ANQGSEA. This CDR3 comprises 13 residues. In nucleotides, the CDR3 is TGCAGCGTTGAAGGGTCAGGGAGAGATACGCAGTATTTT. Amino acids: CSVEGSGRDTQYF.

The chain employs TRBV6-1 and TRBJ2-7, with D uncertain. The germline V gene has CDR1 MNHNS and CDR2 SASEGT. The ends were cut back, 1 base at V and 0 bases at J, with 7 bases in the middle. The CDR3 is 14 residues long. CDR3 protein: CASSEGGTSYEQYF. The CDR3 coding sequence is TGTGCCAGCAGTGAAGGCGGCACCTCCTACGAGCAGTACTTC.

The chain links TRBV6-1 to TRBJ2-7, with TRBD1 matching over 8 bases. The trim removed 7 bases at V and 2 bases at J, leaving 7 bases unmatched. The CDR3 extends over 14 amino acids. Germline CDR1 reads MNHNS; CDR2 reads SASEGT. The CDR3 sequence is CASKRRQGTYEQYF. In DNA, the CDR3 is TGTGCCAGCAAACGGAGACAGGGGACCTACGAGCAGTACTTC.

The chain joins TRBV11-2 to TRBJ2-4, with TRBD2 matching 7 bases. This CDR3 spans 16 amino acids. CDR1 is SGHAT, CDR2 FQNNGV, per germline. J gave up 4 bases and V 2 bases, and 8 bases lay outside the gene matches. CDR3 in amino acids: CASSLTPTSRKNIQYF. The CDR3, as DNA: TGTGCCAGCAGCTTAACGCCGACTAGCAGAAAAAACATTCAGTACTTC.

This chain links TRBV4-1 with TRBJ2-3, with 11 nucleotides matching TRBD2. V dropped 4 bases and J dropped 3; count of bases not matched to a gene: 3. Germline values: CDR1 MGHRA, CDR2 YSYEKL. The CDR3 extends over 15 amino acids. CDR3: CASSLAGGQTDTQYF. The DNA for the CDR3 is TGCGCCAGCAGCCTAGCGGGAGGGCAAACAGATACGCAGTATTTT.

In this sample, this clonotype turned up a few times. V usage is TRBV6-1 and J usage is TRBJ2-2; the D call may be TRBD1 or TRBD2 (5 bases each). This CDR3 is built from 14 residues. V lost 6 bases and J 4 bases, leaving 12 bases between the germline ends. Germline V gene sequence: CDR1 MNHNS, CDR2 SASEGT. The CDR3 DNA reads TGTGCCAGCAGAAAAGGGACCTCCACCGGGGAGCTGTTTTTT. It is translated as CASRKGTSTGELFF.

This clonotype was found once. The genes are TRBV19 and TRBJ2-7; 11 bases are a match to TRBD1. The junction had 10 bases not matched to a gene; V was cut back by 9 bases and J by 3 bases. Germline V CDR1 and CDR2: LNHDA, SQIVND (reference sequence). CDR3 size: 15 residues. CDR3 sequence (DNA): TGTGCCAGCCGGACAGGGGGCTACGGGGTCTACGAGCAGTACTTC. Protein: CASRTGGYGVYEQYF.

This chain joins TRBV30 and TRBJ2-3; 8 positions agree with TRBD2. The germline CDR1 and CDR2 sequences are GTSNPN and SVGIG (reference sequence). The CDR3 extends over 15 amino acids. Losses at the gene ends were 2 bases for V and 0 bases for J; bases not matched to a gene: 4. The CDR3 sequence: CAWSIGGGSTDTQYF. CDR3 in DNA: TGTGCCTGGAGTATAGGCGGGGGGAGCACAGATACGCAGTATTTT.

The chain recombines TRBV4-1 with TRBJ2-2; 10 bases map to TRBD1. Looked up from germline, CDR1 is MGHRA and CDR2 is YSYEKL. The ends lost 3 bases at V and 5 bases at J; junction bases unmatched: 6. The CDR3 contains 16 residues. As DNA, the CDR3 is TGCGCCAGCAGCCACTTGACAGGGGGCGTTACCGGGGAGCTGTTTTTT. Its protein product is CASSHLTGGVTGELFF.

This clonotype showed up just a few times. The chain combines TRBV7-3 with TRBJ2-2, with 9 bases fitting TRBD2. Germline CDR1 is SGHTA and CDR2 is FQGTGA. The CDR3 consists of 16 residues. V lost 3 bases to trimming and J lost 2 bases; unmatched junction nucleotides: 4. The CDR3 spells CASSFSSGINTGELFF. DNA for the CDR3: TGTGCCAGCAGCTTCTCTAGCGGGATAAACACCGGGGAGCTGTTTTTT.

This clonotype was counted a few times. The rearrangement joins TRBV5-1 to TRBJ1-1; D possibly corresponds to TRBD1 (5 bases). The germline gives CDR1 SGHRS, CDR2 YFSETQ. The CDR3 contains 13 residues. Trimming took off 0 bases at V and 3 bases at J, with 6 bases between the two ends. The CDR3 DNA is TGCGCCAGCAGCTTGGGGACACACACTGAAGCTTTCTTT. Its protein product is CASSLGTHTEAFF. Variable domain in full (rest from reference TRBV5-1 and TRBJ1-1): KAGVTQTPRYLIKTRGQQVTLSCSPISGHRSVSWYQQTPGQGLQFLFEYFSETQRNKGNFPGRFSGRQFSNSRSEMNVSTLELGDSALYLCASSLGTHTEAFFGQGTRLTVV.

This clonotype showed up just a few times. The rearrangement joins TRBV29-1 to TRBJ2-7, with D maybe TRBD1 (5 bases). The V end was cut by 6 bases, the J end by 2 bases, with 14 bases between. The length of the CDR3 is 13 residues. Germline values: CDR1 SQVTM, CDR2 ANQGSEA. The CDR3 sequence is CSVGAAGAYEQYF. DNA for the CDR3: TGCAGCGTAGGGGCAGCCGGAGCCTACGAGCAGTACTTC.

This clonotype was observed once. The rearrangement joins TRBV2 to TRBJ2-3, with 8 bases that match TRBD1. Germline CDR1 and CDR2: SNHLY and FYNNEI. This CDR3 region has 19 residues. V dropped 5 bases and J dropped 2; count of bases not matched to a gene: 18. CDR3: CASSTRTGLGPTNTDTQYF. The CDR3 region has the DNA TGTGCCAGCAGTACACGGACAGGGCTTGGCCCTACTAACACAGATACGCAGTATTTT.

This clonotype was recorded a few times. This chain connects TRBV20-1 to TRBJ2-7; D uncertain. With 2 bases removed from V and 2 bases from J, the gap between germline ends came to 10 bases. Looked up from germline, CDR1 is DFQATT and CDR2 is SNEGSKA (reference sequence). The CDR3 is made up of 13 amino acids. The CDR3 sequence is CSARQAITYEQYF. The CDR3 DNA is TGCAGTGCTAGACAGGCGATTACCTACGAGCAGTACTTC.

V usage is TRBV28 and J usage is TRBJ1-2; maybe TRBD1 (5 bases). V gave up 6 bases and J gave up 6 bases, with 17 bases separating them. CDR1 is MDHEN, CDR2 SYDVKM, per germline. CDR3 length: 14 residues. CDR3 DNA: TGTGCCAGCAGCGCAGTTGGGGGGGTTGATGGCTACACCTTC. As protein: CASSAVGGVDGYTF.

In its sample, this clonotype was seen a few times. The CDR3, as DNA: TGTGCCACCGCCACCGCGGGGGGGGGATACAATGAGCAGTTCTTC. Its protein product is CATATAGGGYNEQFF. The chain links TRBV6-1 to TRBJ2-1; 9 positions match TRBD2. V was clipped by 10 bases and J by 4 bases; unmatched bases: 11. In germline, CDR1 is MNHNS, CDR2 SASEGT. This CDR3 has 15 residues.

This clonotype was counted between two and nine times. The chain recombines TRBV14 with TRBJ2-7, with TRBD1 identical over 7 bases. CDR1 SGHDN and CDR2 FVKESK come from the germline V gene. The CDR3 runs to 15 residues. Unmatched junction bases numbered 6, after V lost 1 base and J lost 3 bases. The CDR3 DNA sequence: TGTGCCAGCAGCCAAGGTGCCGGGGACAGCTACGAGCAGTACTTC. Encoded protein: CASSQGAGDSYEQYF. The full variable domain, rest sourced from reference TRBV14 and TRBJ2-7, is EAGVTQFPSHSVIEKGQTVTLRCDPISGHDNLYWYRRVMGKEIKFLLHFVKESKQDESGMPNNRFLAERTGGTYSTLKVQPAELEDSGVYFCASSQGAGDSYEQYFGPGTRLTVT.

The chain joins TRBV23-1 to TRBJ2-7; 7 bases fit TRBD2. TRBV23-1 is marked as an open reading frame, function uncertain. This CDR3 spans 16 amino acids. V lost 8 bases and J lost 6; bases outside the gene matches: 19. The CDR3 nucleotides read TGCGCCAGCCCCCGGGAGGCTAGCGGAAAAGCGAGCGAGCAGTACTTC. Amino acids: CASPREASGKASEQYF.

The genes are TRBV4-3 and TRBJ2-5; TRBD1 aligns across 7 bases. Per germline, CDR1 LGHNA and CDR2 YSLEER. This CDR3 region has 15 residues. J gave up 4 bases and V 4 bases, and 9 bases lay outside the gene matches. CDR3 amino acids: CASSRKSQGLETQYF. Here the CDR3 DNA reads TGCGCCAGCAGCCGCAAGTCACAGGGGCTAGAGACCCAGTACTTC.

The gene calls are TRBV12-3 or TRBV12-4 and TRBJ2-1; 8 positions agree with TRBD1. The CDR3 covers 15 residues. V was clipped by 6 bases and J by 3 bases; unmatched bases: 7. The CDR3 protein is CASRMTGEVYNEQFF. CDR3 bases: TGTGCCAGCAGAATGACAGGGGAGGTCTACAATGAGCAGTTCTTC.

The V gene is TRBV6-5, the J gene TRBJ2-3, with 8 bases aligning to TRBD2. The CDR3 covers 16 residues. Unmatched junction bases numbered 7, after V lost 2 bases and J lost 3 bases. Germline V CDR1 and CDR2: MNHEY, SVGAGI. Here the CDR3 reads CASSYLPSGRTDTQYF. The CDR3 coding sequence is TGTGCCAGCAGTTACCTCCCGAGCGGGAGAACAGATACGCAGTATTTT.

The table lists this clonotype with a few counts. The chain combines TRBV12-3 or TRBV12-4 with TRBJ2-3; D is possibly TRBD1 (5 bases). Trimming took 3 bases from V and 5 from J, leaving 12 bases between them. The CDR3 contains 14 residues. The DNA of the CDR3 is TGTGCCAGCAGTTTGTTCAGGGCCAGAGATACGCAGTATTTT. This sequence encodes CASSLFRARDTQYF.

The V call is TRBV27, the J call TRBJ2-2; D is unresolved. Germline V gene sequence: CDR1 MNHEY, CDR2 SMNVEV (reference sequence). V was pared by 5 bases and J by 2 bases, with 9 bases between. The CDR3 length is 14 residues. The CDR3: CASSRLKNTGELFF. In DNA form, the CDR3 reads TGTGCCAGCAGTCGACTCAAAAACACCGGGGAGCTGTTTTTT.